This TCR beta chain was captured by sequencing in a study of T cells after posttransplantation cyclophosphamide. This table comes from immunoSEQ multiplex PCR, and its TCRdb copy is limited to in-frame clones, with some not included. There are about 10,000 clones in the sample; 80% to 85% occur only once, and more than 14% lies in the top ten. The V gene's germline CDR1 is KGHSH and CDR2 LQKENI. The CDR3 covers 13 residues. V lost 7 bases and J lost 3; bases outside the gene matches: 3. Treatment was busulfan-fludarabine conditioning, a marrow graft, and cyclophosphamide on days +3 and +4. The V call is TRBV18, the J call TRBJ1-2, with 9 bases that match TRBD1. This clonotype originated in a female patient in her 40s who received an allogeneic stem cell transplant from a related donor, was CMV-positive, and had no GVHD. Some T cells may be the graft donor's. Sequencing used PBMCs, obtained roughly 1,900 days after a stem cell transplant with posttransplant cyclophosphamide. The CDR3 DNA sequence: TGTGCCAGCTTCCGGGACAGGGACTATGGCTACACCTTC. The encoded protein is CASFRDRDYGYTF.